This T cell receptor (beta chain) stems from a study of blood T cell repertoires in COVID-19. This CDR3 has 13 amino acids. CDR1 is SGHTA, CDR2 FQGNSA, per germline. The V end lost 3 bases, the J end lost 5 bases, and 8 bases lay between the germline ends. Generated by immunoSEQ multiplex PCR, the TCRdb table keeps only in-frame clones and is missing some. This sample has about 490,000 clones, with 70% to 90% found just once. This sequence joins TRBV7-2 and TRBJ1-5, with D hard to call. This TCR came from a human donor in a cohort sampled during active COVID-19. Specimen: peripheral blood. CDR3 sequence (DNA): TGTGCCAGCAGCTTTATTGCGGATCAGCCCCAGCATTTT. Amino acids: CASSFIADQPQHF.